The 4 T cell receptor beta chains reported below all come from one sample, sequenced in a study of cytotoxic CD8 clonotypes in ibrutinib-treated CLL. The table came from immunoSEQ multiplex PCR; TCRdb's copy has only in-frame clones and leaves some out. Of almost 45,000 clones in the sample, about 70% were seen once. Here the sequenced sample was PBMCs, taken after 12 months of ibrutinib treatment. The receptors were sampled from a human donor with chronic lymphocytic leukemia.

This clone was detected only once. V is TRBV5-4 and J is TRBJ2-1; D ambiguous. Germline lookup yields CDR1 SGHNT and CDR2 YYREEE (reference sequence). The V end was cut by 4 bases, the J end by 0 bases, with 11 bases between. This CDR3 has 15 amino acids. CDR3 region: CASSLRVSSYNEQFF. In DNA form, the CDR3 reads TGTGCCAGCAGCCTCCGGGTGAGCTCCTACAATGAGCAGTTCTTC.

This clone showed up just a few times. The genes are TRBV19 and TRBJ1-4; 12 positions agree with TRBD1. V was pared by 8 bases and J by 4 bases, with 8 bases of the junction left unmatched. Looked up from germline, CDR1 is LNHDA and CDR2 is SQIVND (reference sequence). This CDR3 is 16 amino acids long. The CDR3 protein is CASAGTGGIGNEKLFF. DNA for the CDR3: TGTGCCAGTGCTGGGACAGGGGGCATCGGTAATGAAAAACTGTTTTTT.

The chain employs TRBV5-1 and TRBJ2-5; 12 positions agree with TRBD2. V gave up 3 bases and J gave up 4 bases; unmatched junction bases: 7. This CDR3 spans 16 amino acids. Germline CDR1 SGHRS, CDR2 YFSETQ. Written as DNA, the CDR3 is TGCGCCAGCAGCTACTCGACTAGCGGGAGAGTAGAGACCCAGTACTTC. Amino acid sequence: CASSYSTSGRVETQYF.

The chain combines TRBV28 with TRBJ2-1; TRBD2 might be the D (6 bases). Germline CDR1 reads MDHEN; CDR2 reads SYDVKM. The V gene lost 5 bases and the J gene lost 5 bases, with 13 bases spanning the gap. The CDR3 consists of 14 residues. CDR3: CASSRFSGNNEQFF. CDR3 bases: TGTGCCAGCAGTCGATTTAGCGGTAACAATGAGCAGTTCTTC.